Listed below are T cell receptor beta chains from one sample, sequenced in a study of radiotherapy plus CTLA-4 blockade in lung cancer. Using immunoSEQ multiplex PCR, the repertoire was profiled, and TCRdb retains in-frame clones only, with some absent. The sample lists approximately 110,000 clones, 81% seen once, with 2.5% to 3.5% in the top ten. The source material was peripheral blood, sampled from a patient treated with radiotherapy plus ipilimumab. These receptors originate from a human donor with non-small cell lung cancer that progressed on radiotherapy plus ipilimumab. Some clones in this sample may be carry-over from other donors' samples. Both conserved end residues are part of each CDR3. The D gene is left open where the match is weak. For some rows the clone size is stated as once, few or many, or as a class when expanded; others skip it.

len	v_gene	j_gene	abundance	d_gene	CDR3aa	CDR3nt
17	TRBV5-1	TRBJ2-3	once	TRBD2	CASSPGTSGGGTDTQYF	TGCGCCAGCAGCCCCGGGACTAGCGGAGGAGGGACAGATACGCAGTATTTT
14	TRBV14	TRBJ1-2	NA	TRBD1	CASSRDRGEYGYTF	TGCGCCAGCAGCCGAGACAGGGGAGAATATGGCTACACCTTC
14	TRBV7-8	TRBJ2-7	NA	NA	CASSLDRQLSARYF	TGTGCCAGCAGCTTAGACCGGCAGCTTAGCGCTAGGTACTTC
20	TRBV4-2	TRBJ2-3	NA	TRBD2	CASSPRTSGGAVFGTDTQYF	TGTGCCAGCAGCCCCAGGACTAGCGGGGGGGCCGTCTTCGGCACAGATACGCAGTATTTT
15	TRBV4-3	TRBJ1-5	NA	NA	CASSQEAYRNQPQHF	TGCGCCAGCAGCCAAGAGGCATATCGCAATCAGCCCCAGCATTTT
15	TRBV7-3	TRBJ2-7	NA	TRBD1	CASSLDRGQVYEQYF	TGTGCCAGCAGCTTAGATCGGGGACAGGTATACGAGCAGTACTTC
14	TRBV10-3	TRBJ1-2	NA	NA	CATDKRELGVGYTF	TGTGCCACCGACAAGAGGGAACTTGGGGTAGGCTACACCTTC
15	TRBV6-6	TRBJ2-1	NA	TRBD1	CASSYSNTQQGSCLF	TGTGCCAGCAGTTACTCGAATACTCAACAGGGGTCGTGCCTCTTC
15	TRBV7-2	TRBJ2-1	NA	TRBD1	CASSFRDRVDNEQFF	TGTGCCAGCAGCTTCCGGGACAGGGTCGACAATGAGCAGTTCTTC
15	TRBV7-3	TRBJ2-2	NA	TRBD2	CASSFSGGIAGELFF	TGTGCCAGCAGCTTCAGCGGGGGGATAGCCGGGGAGCTGTTTTTT
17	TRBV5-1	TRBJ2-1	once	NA	CASSALILSGGYNEQFF	TGCGCCAGCAGTGCCCTTATTTTGTCAGGAGGATACAATGAGCAGTTCTTC
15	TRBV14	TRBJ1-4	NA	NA	CASSQDEEPGKKLFF	TGTGCCAGCAGCCAAGATGAGGAGCCGGGGAAAAAACTGTTTTTT
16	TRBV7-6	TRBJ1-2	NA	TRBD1	CASSLDSGQLNYGYTF	TGTGCCAGCAGCTTAGATTCGGGACAGCTTAACTATGGCTACACCTTC
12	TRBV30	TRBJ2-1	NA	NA	CAWSVNYNEQFF	TGTGCCTGGAGTGTAAACTACAATGAGCAGTTCTTC
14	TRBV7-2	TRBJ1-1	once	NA	CASSLARVNTEAFF	TGTGCCAGCAGCTTAGCGAGGGTGAACACTGAAGCTTTCTTT
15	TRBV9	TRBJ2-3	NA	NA	CASSVGVESTDTQYF	TGTGCCAGCAGCGTAGGAGTGGAGAGCACAGATACGCAGTATTTT
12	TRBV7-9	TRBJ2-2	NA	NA	CASSLAGGELFF	TGTGCCAGCAGCTTAGCGGGCGGGGAGCTGTTTTTT
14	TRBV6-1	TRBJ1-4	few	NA	CASSTQGVGEKLFF	TGTGCCAGCAGTACTCAGGGAGTGGGTGAAAAACTGTTTTTT